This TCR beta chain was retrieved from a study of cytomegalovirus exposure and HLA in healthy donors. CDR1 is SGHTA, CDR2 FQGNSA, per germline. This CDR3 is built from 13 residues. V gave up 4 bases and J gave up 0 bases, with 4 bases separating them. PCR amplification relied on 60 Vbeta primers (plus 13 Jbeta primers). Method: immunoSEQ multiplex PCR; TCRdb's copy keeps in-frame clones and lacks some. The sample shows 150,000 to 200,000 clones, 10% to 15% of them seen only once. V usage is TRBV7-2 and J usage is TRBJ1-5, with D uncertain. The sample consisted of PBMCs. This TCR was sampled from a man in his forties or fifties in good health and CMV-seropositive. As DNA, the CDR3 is TGTGCCAGCAGCTCCTATAGCAATCAGCCCCAGCATTTT. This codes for CASSSYSNQPQHF.